These 14 T cell receptor beta chains originate from one sample sequenced in a study of T cell changes during pregnancy in multiple sclerosis. Data came from immunoSEQ multiplex PCR; TCRdb stores just in-frame clones and leaves some out. The sample shows under 110,000 clones, around 92% of them seen only once. The sample here was peripheral blood, taken after pregnancy. The receptors were gathered from a female donor with multiple sclerosis, enrolled in a pregnancy study.

The chain carries TRBV2 and TRBJ2-1, with 9 bases aligning to TRBD2. This CDR3 has 15 amino acids. V shed 1 base, J shed 4 bases, and the junction held 2 bases outside the gene matches. Germline V gene lookup returns CDR1 SNHLY and CDR2 FYNNEI. The CDR3 bases are TGTGCCAGCAGTGAAGAGCGGGGGGATTACAATGAGCAGTTCTTC. Amino acids: CASSEERGDYNEQFF.

This chain joins TRBV6-6 and TRBJ2-1; 7 bases align to TRBD1. The CDR3 consists of 15 residues. Losses at the gene ends were 4 bases for V and 9 bases for J; bases not matched to a gene: 12. Germline assignment: CDR1 MNHNY and CDR2 SVGAGI (reference sequence). The CDR3 nucleotides are TGTGCCAGCAGTTTATCCGGGACAGTAGTGGGTGAGCAGTTCTTC. Translating it yields CASSLSGTVVGEQFF.

This chain links TRBV30 with TRBJ1-3; D gene uncertain. The germline V and J ends were trimmed by 1 base and 3 bases, with 13 bases remaining between them. CDR1 is GTSNPN, CDR2 SVGIG, per germline (reference sequence). CDR3 length: 15 residues. CDR3 amino acids: CAWSEGVSGGNTIYF. DNA of the CDR3: TGTGCCTGGAGTGAGGGAGTTTCAGGTGGAAACACCATATATTTT. The entire variable domain, with the rest obtained from reference TRBV30 and TRBJ1-3, is as follows: SQTIHQWPATLVQPVGSPLSLECTVEGTSNPNLYWYRQAAGRGLQLLFYSVGIGQISSEVPQNLSASRPQDRQFILSSKKLLLSDSGFYLCAWSEGVSGGNTIYFGEGSWLTVV.

V gene TRBV5-4 combines with J gene TRBJ2-1, with 15 nucleotides matching TRBD2. CDR1 is SGHNT, CDR2 YYREEE, per germline (reference sequence). The CDR3 loop spans 18 amino acids. V was pared by 5 bases and J by 8 bases, with 14 bases of the junction left unmatched. CDR3 sequence reads: CASSSPGLAGGLGDEQFF. The CDR3 nucleotides read TGTGCCAGCAGTTCCCCGGGACTAGCGGGAGGACTGGGGGATGAGCAGTTCTTC.

This chain joins TRBV20-1 and TRBJ1-2; TRBD1 might be the D (6 bases). Looked up from germline, CDR1 is DFQATT and CDR2 is SNEGSKA (reference sequence). This CDR3 region has 11 residues. Between the trimmed V and J ends, which lost 6 bases and 8 bases, there was a span of 13 bases. The CDR3 protein is CSAYREYGYTF. The CDR3 bases are TGCAGTGCCTACAGGGAATACGGCTACACCTTC.

This chain joins TRBV5-6 and TRBJ2-7, with 9 bases fitting TRBD1. V lost 7 bases to trimming and J lost 3 bases; unmatched junction nucleotides: 8. The CDR3 contains 14 residues. Germline V gives CDR1 SGHDT, CDR2 YYEEEE. The CDR3 reads CASFRTGAGYEQYF. DNA of the CDR3: TGTGCCAGCTTCCGGACAGGGGCGGGCTACGAGCAGTACTTC.

This clone was detected only a few times. The chain combines TRBV10-3 with TRBJ1-1, with D possibly being TRBD1 (5 bases). V lost 0 bases and J lost 3, with 5 bases in between. From germline, CDR1 is ENHRY and CDR2 SYGVKD. The CDR3 contains 13 residues. Written as DNA, the CDR3 is TGTGCCATCAGTGAGTCAGGGGACACTGAAGCTTTCTTT. This codes for CAISESGDTEAFF.

The chain has TRBV28 and TRBJ1-4, with a tentative D call TRBD1 (6 bases). V was shortened by 5 bases and J by 2 bases, with 12 bases between the two germline ends. Looked up from germline, CDR1 is MDHEN and CDR2 is SYDVKM. The CDR3 is 15 amino acids. As DNA, the CDR3 is TGTGCCAGCAGTGTAACAGGGTTGACTAATGAAAAACTGTTTTTT. This gives the protein CASSVTGLTNEKLFF. The whole variable domain, filled in from reference TRBV28 and TRBJ1-4, reads DVKVTQSSRYLVKRTGEKVFLECVQDMDHENMFWYRQDPGLGLRLIYFSYDVKMKEKGDIPEGYSVSREKKERFSLILESASTNQTSMYLCASSVTGLTNEKLFFGSGTQLSVL.

This chain connects TRBV2 to TRBJ1-1, with a tentative D call TRBD1 (5 bases). This CDR3 has 15 residues. V was pared by 1 base and J by 2 bases, with 11 bases between. Per germline, CDR1 SNHLY and CDR2 FYNNEI. CDR3 sequence reads: CASSEVRVLNTEAFF. CDR3 nucleotides: TGTGCCAGCAGTGAAGTCAGGGTACTTAACACTGAAGCTTTCTTT.

The chain is built from TRBV6-1 and TRBJ2-3, with 11 bases that match TRBD2. This CDR3 has 13 residues. Germline CDR1 is MNHNS and CDR2 is SASEGT. CDR3 amino acids: CGGRLAGGGTQYF. The CDR3 DNA sequence: TGTGGGGGGAGGCTAGCGGGGGGAGGGACGCAGTATTTT.

The J gene is TRBJ1-1, the V gene TRBV5-6, with D tentatively TRBD1 (5 bases). Germline values: CDR1 SGHDT, CDR2 YYEEEE. CDR3 size: 15 residues. V was cut by 4 bases and J by 1 base, with 14 bases left in between. CDR3 nucleotides: TGTGCCAGCAGCCACCACTTAACAGGGAACACTGAAGCTTTCTTT. Protein product: CASSHHLTGNTEAFF.

The V gene is TRBV29-1, the J gene TRBJ2-7; D not certain. This CDR3 has 14 amino acids. Trimming removed 4 bases at V and 3 bases at J, with 16 bases between. In germline, CDR1 is SQVTM, CDR2 ANQGSEA. CDR3 sequence: CSVVVLPPFYEQYF. The CDR3 DNA reads TGCAGCGTTGTGGTGCTACCGCCCTTCTACGAGCAGTACTTC.

The CDR3 protein is CASTESDRGFDPTNEKLFF. The CDR3 DNA reads TGTGCCAGCACCGAGTCAGACAGGGGGTTTGACCCAACTAATGAAAAACTGTTTTTT. The genes are TRBV2 and TRBJ1-4; TRBD1 matches 9 bases. The CDR3 is 19 amino acids. Germline-derived CDR1 and CDR2 are SNHLY and FYNNEI. With V trimmed by 7 bases and J by 0 bases, 15 bases remained unmatched. Full variable domain (outside the CDR3, taken from reference TRBV2 and TRBJ1-4): EPEVTQTPSHQVTQMGQEVILRCVPISNHLYFYWYRQILGQKVEFLVSFYNNEISEKSEIFDDQFSVERPDGSNFTLKIRSTKLEDSAMYFCASTESDRGFDPTNEKLFFGSGTQLSVL.

The rearrangement joins TRBV10-3 to TRBJ2-7; D not resolved. The V end was cut by 7 bases, the J end by 2 bases, with 9 bases between. CDR3 length: 12 amino acids. Germline loops: CDR1 ENHRY, CDR2 SYGVKD. The DNA for the CDR3 is TGTGCCATCACCTCCCCCCCCTACGAGCAGTACTTC. Residues: CAITSPPYEQYF.